Presented here are 7 T cell receptor beta chains from one specimen sequenced in a study of cytomegalovirus exposure and HLA in healthy donors. PCR involved 60 Vbeta and 13 Jbeta primers. Repertoires were generated with immunoSEQ multiplex PCR, while TCRdb's copy carries only in-frame clones and drops some. The sample shows approximately 110,000 clones, approximately 15% of them seen only once. Source material: PBMCs. These TCRs come from a woman younger than 30 in good health and CMV-seronegative.

This chain joins TRBV29-1 and TRBJ2-7; perhaps TRBD1 as D (6 bases). Germline CDR1 and CDR2: SQVTM and ANQGSEA. V lost 5 bases and J 2 bases, leaving 13 bases between the germline ends. The length of the CDR3 is 13 residues. CDR3 sequence: CSVLDRGAYEQYF. DNA for the CDR3: TGCAGCGTTTTGGACAGAGGGGCCTACGAGCAGTACTTC.

This clone has just a few counts. The chain joins TRBV7-6 to TRBJ2-2; 8 bases align to TRBD2. Germline CDR1 is SGHVS and CDR2 is FNYEAQ. The CDR3 is made up of 17 amino acids. With V trimmed by 0 bases and J by 3 bases, 6 bases remained unmatched. The CDR3 nucleotides read TGTGCCAGCAGCTTAGCGCTAACTAGCGGCCACACCGGGGAGCTGTTTTTT. Its protein is CASSLALTSGHTGELFF.

This chain connects TRBV7-3 to TRBJ2-3; TRBD1 matches 7 bases. Germline V gene lookup returns CDR1 SGHTA and CDR2 FQGTGA. The CDR3 sequence is 12 residues long. Trimming cost V 3 bases and J 8 bases; bases outside gene matches: 2. Here the CDR3 DNA reads TGTGCCAGCAGCTTCTCAGGGGGTACGCAGTATTTT. The encoded protein is CASSFSGGTQYF.

This clone has more than one count but fewer than ten. The chain links TRBV4-3 to TRBJ1-3; D uncertain. V lost 1 base and J lost 0, with 10 bases in between. This CDR3 region has 16 residues. The germline gives CDR1 LGHNA, CDR2 YSLEER. The CDR3 DNA reads as TGCGCCAGCAGCCAAGCCACCGGGATCTCTGGAAACACCATATATTTT. Residues: CASSQATGISGNTIYF.

This clone was seen a handful of times. The chain links TRBV14 to TRBJ1-1; D call uncertain. Per germline, CDR1 SGHDN and CDR2 FVKESK. CDR3 length: 13 residues. The germline V and J ends were trimmed by 1 base and 5 bases, with 8 bases remaining between them. The CDR3 protein is CASSQGGTTEAFF. CDR3 sequence (DNA): TGTGCCAGCAGCCAAGGCGGCACGACTGAAGCTTTCTTT.

This sequence joins TRBV28 and TRBJ1-2, with D possibly being TRBD1 (6 bases). The germline V gene has CDR1 MDHEN and CDR2 SYDVKM. Trimming removed 6 bases from V and 4 bases from J, with 15 bases in between. The CDR3 totals 14 residues. CDR3 region: CASSGERGTYGYTF. CDR3 bases: TGTGCCAGCAGCGGTGAAAGGGGGACCTATGGCTACACCTTC.

This clone has only a few counts. The J gene is TRBJ2-7, the V gene TRBV5-1, with a possible D match to TRBD1 (7 bases). Trimming stripped 3 bases from V and 3 bases from J, with 13 bases between. Germline CDR1 is SGHRS and CDR2 is YFSETQ. There are 14 residues in the CDR3. The CDR3 loop reads CASSWRDRRYEQYF. As DNA, the CDR3 is TGCGCCAGCAGCTGGAGGGACAGACGCTACGAGCAGTACTTC.